This T cell receptor beta chain was identified in a study of T-cell reconstitution after alpha-beta-depleted transplantation in children. Study-wide results and caveats: Diversity of TCRbeta at day 60 was high in some patients, arising from surviving recipient T cells and thymic progenitors. Once a year had passed after transplant, T-cell counts and diversity came mostly from newly produced T cells. The study reportedly traced alpha-beta T cells about two months after transplant to several hundred expanded graft clones.

Preparation of the TCRbeta library was carried out with unique molecular identifiers. TCRdb redid the calling of the PCR reads with MiXCR, one entry per CDR3 protein. The sample has 700,000 or so distinct CDR3 sequences, around 13% seen once. This clonotype was observed a few times. The antigen remains undetermined. V was trimmed by 2 bases and J by 5 bases, leaving 10 bases between them. CDR3 length: 13 residues. Germline V gives CDR1 SEHNR, CDR2 FQNEAQ (reference sequence). This sequence joins TRBV7-9 and TRBJ2-7; no clear D gene. The origin of this receptor is a girl aged 2 to 9 with congenital amegakaryocytic thrombocytopenia, due to receive a stem cell transplant. The specimen comprised PBMCs, sampled before TCRalphabeta/CD19-depleted stem cell transplant. CDR3: CASSLLYSDEQYF. The CDR3 nucleotides are TGTGCCAGCAGCTTACTCTATTCAGACGAGCAGTACTTC.